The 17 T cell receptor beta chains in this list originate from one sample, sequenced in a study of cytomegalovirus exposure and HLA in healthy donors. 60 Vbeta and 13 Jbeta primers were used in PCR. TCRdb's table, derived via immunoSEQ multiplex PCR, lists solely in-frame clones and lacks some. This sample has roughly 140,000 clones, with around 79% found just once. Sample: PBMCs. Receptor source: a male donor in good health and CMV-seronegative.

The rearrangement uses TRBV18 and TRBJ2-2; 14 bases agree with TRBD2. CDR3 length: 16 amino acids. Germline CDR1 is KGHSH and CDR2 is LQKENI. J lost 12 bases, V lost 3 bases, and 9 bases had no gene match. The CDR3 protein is CASSPPSGTSGSKLFF. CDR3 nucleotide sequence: TGTGCCAGCTCACCCCCCTCCGGGACTAGCGGGAGTAAGCTGTTTTTT. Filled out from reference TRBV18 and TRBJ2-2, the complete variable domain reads NAGVMQNPRHLVRRRGQEARLRCSPMKGHSHVYWYRQLPEEGLKFMVYLQKENIIDESGMPKERFSAEFPKEGPSILRIQQVVRGDSAAYFCASSPPSGTSGSKLFFGEGSRLTVL.

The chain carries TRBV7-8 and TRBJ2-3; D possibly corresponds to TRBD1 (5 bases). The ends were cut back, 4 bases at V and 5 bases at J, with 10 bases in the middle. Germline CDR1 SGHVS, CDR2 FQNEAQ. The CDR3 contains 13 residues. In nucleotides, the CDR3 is TGTGCCAGCAGCTCAGGGCTGGGAGATACGCAGTATTTT. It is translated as CASSSGLGDTQYF.

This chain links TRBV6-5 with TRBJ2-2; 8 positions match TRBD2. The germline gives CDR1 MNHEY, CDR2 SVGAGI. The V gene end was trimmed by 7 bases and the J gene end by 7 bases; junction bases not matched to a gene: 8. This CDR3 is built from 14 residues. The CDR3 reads CASTPGRGYGELFF. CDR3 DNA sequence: TGTGCCAGCACTCCCGGGAGGGGGTACGGGGAGCTGTTTTTT.

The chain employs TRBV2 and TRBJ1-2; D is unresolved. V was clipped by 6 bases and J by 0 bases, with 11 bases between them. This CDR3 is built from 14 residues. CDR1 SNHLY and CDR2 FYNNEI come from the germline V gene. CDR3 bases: TGTGCCAGCAGATCTGGCGGTGCTAACTATGGCTACACCTTC. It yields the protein CASRSGGANYGYTF.

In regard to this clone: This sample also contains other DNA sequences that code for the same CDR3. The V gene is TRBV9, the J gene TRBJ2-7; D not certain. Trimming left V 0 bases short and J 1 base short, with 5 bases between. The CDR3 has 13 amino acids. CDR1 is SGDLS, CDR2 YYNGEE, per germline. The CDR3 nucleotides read TGTGCCAGCAGCGTAGGCGGTTCCTACGAGCAGTACTTC. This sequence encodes CASSVGGSYEQYF.

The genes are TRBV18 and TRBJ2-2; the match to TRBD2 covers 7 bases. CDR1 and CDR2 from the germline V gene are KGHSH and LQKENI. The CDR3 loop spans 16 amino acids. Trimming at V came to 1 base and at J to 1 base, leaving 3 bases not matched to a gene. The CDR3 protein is CASSPRSGQNTGELFF. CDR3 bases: TGTGCCAGCTCACCACGTAGCGGGCAGAACACCGGGGAGCTGTTTTTT.

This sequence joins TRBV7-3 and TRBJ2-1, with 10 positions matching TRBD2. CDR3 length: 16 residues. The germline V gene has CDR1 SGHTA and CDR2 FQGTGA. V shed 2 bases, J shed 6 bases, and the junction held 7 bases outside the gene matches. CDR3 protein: CASSLYTSGDGNEQFF. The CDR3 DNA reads TGTGCCAGCAGCTTATATACTAGCGGGGACGGCAATGAGCAGTTCTTC.

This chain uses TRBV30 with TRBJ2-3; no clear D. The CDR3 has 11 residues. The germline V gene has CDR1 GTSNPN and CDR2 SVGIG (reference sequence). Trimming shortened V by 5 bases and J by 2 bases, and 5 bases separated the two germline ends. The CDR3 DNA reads TGTGCCTGGGCTACCACAGATACGCAGTATTTT. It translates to CAWATTDTQYF.

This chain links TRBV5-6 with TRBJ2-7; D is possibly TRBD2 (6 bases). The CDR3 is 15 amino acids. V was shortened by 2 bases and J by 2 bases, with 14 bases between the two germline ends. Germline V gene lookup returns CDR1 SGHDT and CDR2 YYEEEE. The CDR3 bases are TGTGCCAGCAGCTTCCGCACCGGGACTGCCTACGAGCAGTACTTC. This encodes CASSFRTGTAYEQYF. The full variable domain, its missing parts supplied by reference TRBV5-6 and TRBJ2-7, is DAGVTQSPTHLIKTRGQQVTLRCSPKSGHDTVSWYQQALGQGPQFIFQYYEEEERQRGNFPDRFSGHQFPNYSSELNVNALLLGDSALYLCASSFRTGTAYEQYFGPGTRLTVT.

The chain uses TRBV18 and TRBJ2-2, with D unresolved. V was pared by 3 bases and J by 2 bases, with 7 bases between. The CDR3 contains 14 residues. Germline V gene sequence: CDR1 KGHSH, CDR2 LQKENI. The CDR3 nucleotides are TGTGCCAGCTCACCGTGGCCTAACACCGGGGAGCTGTTTTTT. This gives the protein CASSPWPNTGELFF.

CDR3 nucleotides: TGTGCCAGCAGCATTGGACTAGCGGGGGGGAGGGAGCAGTTCTTC. Its protein is CASSIGLAGGREQFF. The genes are TRBV9 and TRBJ2-1, with 15 positions matching TRBD2. The CDR3 spans 15 residues. V dropped 4 bases and J dropped 10; count of bases not matched to a gene: 6. CDR1 is SGDLS and CDR2 is YYNGEE in the germline V gene.

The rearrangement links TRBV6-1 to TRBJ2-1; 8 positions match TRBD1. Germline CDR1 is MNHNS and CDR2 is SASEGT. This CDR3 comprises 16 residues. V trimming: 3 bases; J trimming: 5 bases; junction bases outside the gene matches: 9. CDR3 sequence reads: CASSESIAGGNNEQFF. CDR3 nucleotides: TGTGCCAGCAGTGAGAGTATAGCAGGGGGCAACAATGAGCAGTTCTTC.

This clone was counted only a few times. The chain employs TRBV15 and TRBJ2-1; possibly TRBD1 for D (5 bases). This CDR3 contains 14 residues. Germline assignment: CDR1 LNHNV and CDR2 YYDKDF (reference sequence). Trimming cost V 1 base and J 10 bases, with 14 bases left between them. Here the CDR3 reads CATSRGGRDREQFF. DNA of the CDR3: TGTGCCACCAGCAGAGGAGGCAGGGATAGGGAGCAGTTCTTC.

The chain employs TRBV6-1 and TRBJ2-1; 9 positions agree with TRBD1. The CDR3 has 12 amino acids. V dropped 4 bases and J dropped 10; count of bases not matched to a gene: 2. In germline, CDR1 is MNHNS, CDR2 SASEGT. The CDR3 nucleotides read TGTGCCAGCAGTGGAGGGACAGGGGAGCAGTTCTTC. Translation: CASSGGTGEQFF.

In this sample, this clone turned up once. CDR3 sequence: CASSQGNQAGNTIYF. The CDR3 nucleotides are TGCGCCAGCAGCCAAGGGAACCAGGCTGGAAACACCATATATTTT. The V gene is TRBV4-3, the J gene TRBJ1-3; D not resolved. Trimming shortened V by 1 base and J by 2 bases, and 9 bases separated the two germline ends. The CDR3 has 15 amino acids. Germline V gene sequence: CDR1 LGHNA, CDR2 YSLEER.

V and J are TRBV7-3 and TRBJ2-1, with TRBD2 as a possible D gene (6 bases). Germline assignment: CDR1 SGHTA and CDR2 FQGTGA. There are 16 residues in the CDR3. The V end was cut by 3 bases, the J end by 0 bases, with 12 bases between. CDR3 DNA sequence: TGTGCCAGCAGCTTCTTCTCCGGGAGCTCCTACAATGAGCAGTTCTTC. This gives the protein CASSFFSGSSYNEQFF. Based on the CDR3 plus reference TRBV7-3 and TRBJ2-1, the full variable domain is GAGVSQTPSNKVTEKGKYVELRCDPISGHTALYWYRQSLGQGPEFLIYFQGTGAADDSGLPNDRFFAVRPEGSVSTLKIQRTERGDSAVYLCASSFFSGSSYNEQFFGPGTRLTVL.

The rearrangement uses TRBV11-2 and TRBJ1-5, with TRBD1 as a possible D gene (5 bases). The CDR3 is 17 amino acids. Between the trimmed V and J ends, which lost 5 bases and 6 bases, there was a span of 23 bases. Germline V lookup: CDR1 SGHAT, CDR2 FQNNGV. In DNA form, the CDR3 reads TGTGCCAGCAGCCCCCAACCCTCGACAGCAGGTGGTCAGCCCCAGCATTTT. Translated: CASSPQPSTAGGQPQHF.